Sequencing of this TCR beta chain was carried out in a study of patients and donors after allogeneic stem cell transplantation. TCRdb analysed the RT-PCR reads with MiXCR anew, one entry per CDR3 protein. The profile shows about 1,600 distinct CDR3 sequences, about 15% of them singletons. Germline V gene sequence: CDR1 DFQATT, CDR2 SNEGSKA (reference sequence). V gave up 6 bases and J gave up 2 bases, with 17 bases separating them. This CDR3 region has 15 residues. The TCR was taken from a human donor who was either an allogeneic HSCT recipient or a stem cell or donor lymphocyte infusion donor (not recorded which). It is not recorded whose cells these are; they may come from a transplant donor. This chain joins TRBV20-1 and TRBJ1-3, with D hard to call. The sample was blood, either unsorted or a sorted T cell fraction (not recorded which). The CDR3 DNA sequence: TGCAGTGCCTCCCCCTCAGCGGGCGCTGGAAACACCATATATTTT. Translation: CSASPSAGAGNTIYF.